The table lists the clone carrying this TCR beta chain with a count of one. The data stem from a study of blood T cell repertoires in COVID-19. As for the study in general: Sites in the United States, Italy and Spain provided acute and convalescent COVID-19 samples. Sources were T cells, B-cell-depleted T cells, or PBMCs; the material itself was cDNA or gDNA.

As handled by the study authors: Reference gene primer amplification in the assay estimated nucleated cell counts. Profiling relied on immunoSEQ multiplex PCR, and the TCRdb table lists in-frame clones only, not all of them. The V and J calls and clone size come from that table; D and trimming were worked out from the DNA. The profile covers roughly 30,000 clones, with 70% to 90% appearing a single time and 2% to 3% taken by the ten largest. V lost 1 base, J lost 2 bases, and 7 bases stayed unmatched. This CDR3 spans 16 amino acids. The germline V gene encodes CDR1 GTSNPN and CDR2 SVGIG (reference sequence).

The chain couples TRBV30 to TRBJ1-2, with 10 bases identical to TRBD1. This clonotype was obtained from a human donor in a cohort sampled during active COVID-19. The sequencing sample was made of peripheral blood. The CDR3 nucleotides read TGTGCCTGGAGTGCGACAGGGGGCGCATCCAACTATGGCTACACCTTC. This codes for CAWSATGGASNYGYTF.